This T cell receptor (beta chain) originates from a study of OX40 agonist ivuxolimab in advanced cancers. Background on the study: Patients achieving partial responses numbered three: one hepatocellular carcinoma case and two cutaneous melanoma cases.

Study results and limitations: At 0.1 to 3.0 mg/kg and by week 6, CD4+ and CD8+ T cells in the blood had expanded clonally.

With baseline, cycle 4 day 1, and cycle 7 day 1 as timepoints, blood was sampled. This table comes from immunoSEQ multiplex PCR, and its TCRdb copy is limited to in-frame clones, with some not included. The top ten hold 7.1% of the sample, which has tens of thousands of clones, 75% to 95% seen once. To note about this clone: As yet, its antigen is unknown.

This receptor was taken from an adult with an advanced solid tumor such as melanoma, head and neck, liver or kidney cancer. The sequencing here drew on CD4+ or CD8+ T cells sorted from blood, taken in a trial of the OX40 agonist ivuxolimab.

Here the CDR3 reads CASSLRQGTPYEQYF. For the CDR3, the DNA is TGTGCCAGCAGTTTACGTCAGGGGACCCCCTACGAGCAGTACTTC. This chain connects TRBV6-1 to TRBJ2-7, with a tentative D call TRBD1 (6 bases). This CDR3 has 15 amino acids. The germline CDR1 and CDR2 sequences are MNHNS and SASEGT. Trimming shortened V by 5 bases and J by 2 bases, and 16 bases separated the two germline ends.